This T cell receptor beta chain was identified during a study of T cells in localized non-small cell lung cancer (dated by TCRdb to the early 2020s). General notes on the study: The study analyzed T cell repertoires of around 250 early-stage NSCLC patients, comparing tumors and uninvolved tumor-adjacent lungs. All 220 or so NSCLC patients in the cohort were treatment-naive and had localized lung tumors that were resected. NSCLC patients had a mean age of roughly 66 years, and 129 were male and 85 to 110 female. Points the paper makes about the study in general: Longer overall survival was associated with higher T cell density in blood, whereas shorter survival was associated with higher clonality in adjacent lung. The highest T cell clonality was observed in uninvolved tumor-adjacent lung, where clonality exceeded that of tumor, suggesting that antigenic responses were more focused in uninvolved tumor-adjacent lung. Of the top 100 tumor clones, a median of roughly 56 were detected in paired uninvolved adjacent lung; about 26 were also among that lung's top 100. Multi-region tumor sequencing was not performed, so intratumor heterogeneity could not be excluded. Because the study design was exploratory, TCR variables were selected using unadjusted p-values without false-discovery rate correction.

The immunoSEQ Assay was used to sequence TCR beta CDR3 regions from DNA. Under the source paper's analysis protocol: To compute T cell density, TCR beta template counts were normalized to usable DNA, which was estimated by amplifying housekeeping genes. The preseqR package was used to estimate richness by extrapolating to 400,000 templates for PBMC samples and to 120,000 templates for tissue samples. Clonality was calculated as one minus Pielou's evenness. Tissue-enriched TCRs were identified through differential abundance testing performed on productive amino-acid clonotypes, with a minimum total count of 5 and an alpha of 0.1. The Jaccard Index and the Morisita Overlap Index were used to quantify repertoire overlap between compartments. GLIPH grouped TCR beta CDR3s together with public tetramer-defined viral CDR3s, and a viral motif had to include at least three viral sequences and show V-gene enrichment. Entries here come from immuneACCESS through TCRdb and include only in-frame sequences with V and J called. Some clones fail to appear in such tables; in the studies checked, an unresolved V gene covers under half of the shortfall, and the cause of the remainder is unknown. D and trimming were read from the DNA, whereas the V and J calls and clone size are those reported in that table. The table for this sample lists about 25,000 clones; approximately 88% of them were counted only once. The ten largest clones take up under 10% of the sample.

At diagnosis, tumor, uninvolved tumor-adjacent lung and peripheral blood were collected and then preserved as a mix of FFPE and fresh-frozen material. Blood samples were analyzed as peripheral blood mononuclear cells for TCR repertoire profiling. Points on this clone: The target of this receptor is not known. Base qualities are missing; no much larger clone stands one base away.

The CDR3 spans 13 residues, from the cysteine through the phenylalanine. CDR3 DNA only is kept here, 39 bases in frame from base 1. V sheds 1 base and J sheds 4 bases, leaving 7 bases between their ends. CDR1 and CDR2 were assigned from the germline V gene as SNHLY and FYNNEI. Recombination joined TRBV2 with TRBJ2-5, with the D gene not confidently named. The sequence was collected from a woman between 35 and 75 years old with stage III lung adenocarcinoma. Here the sequenced sample was peripheral blood mononuclear cells, taken before any cancer treatment. The DNA sequence is as follows: TGTGCCAGCAGTGAAGGGGGTCGAGAGACCCAGTACTTC. Its coded protein is CASSEGGRETQYF.